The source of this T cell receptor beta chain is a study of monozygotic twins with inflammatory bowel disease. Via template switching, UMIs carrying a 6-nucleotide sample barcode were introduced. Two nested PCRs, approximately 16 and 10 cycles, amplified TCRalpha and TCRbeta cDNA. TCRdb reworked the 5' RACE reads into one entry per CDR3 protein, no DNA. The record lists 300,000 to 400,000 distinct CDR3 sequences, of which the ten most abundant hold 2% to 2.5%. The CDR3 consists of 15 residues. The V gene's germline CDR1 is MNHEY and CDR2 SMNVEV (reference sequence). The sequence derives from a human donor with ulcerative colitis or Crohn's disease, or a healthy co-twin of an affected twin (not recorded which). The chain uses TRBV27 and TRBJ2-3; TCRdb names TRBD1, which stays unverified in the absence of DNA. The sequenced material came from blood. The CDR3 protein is CASSSLQGGTDTQYF.